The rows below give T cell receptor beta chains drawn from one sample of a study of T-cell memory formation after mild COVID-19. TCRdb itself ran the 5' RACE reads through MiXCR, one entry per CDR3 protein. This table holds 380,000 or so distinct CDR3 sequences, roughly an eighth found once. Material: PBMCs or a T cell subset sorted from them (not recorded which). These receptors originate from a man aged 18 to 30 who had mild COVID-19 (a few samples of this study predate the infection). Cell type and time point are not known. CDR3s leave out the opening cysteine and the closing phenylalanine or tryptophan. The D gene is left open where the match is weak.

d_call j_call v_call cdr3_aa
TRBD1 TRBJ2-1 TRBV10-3 AISEGAGTGGQASYNEQF
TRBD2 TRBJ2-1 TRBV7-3 ASSHTGGAGDEQF
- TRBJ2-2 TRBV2 ASSPGTGAPNTGELF
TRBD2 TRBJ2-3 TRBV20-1 SARTGLATDTQY
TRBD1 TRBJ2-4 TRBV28 ASRTTGGPAKNIQY
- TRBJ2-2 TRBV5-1 ASSQDTGELF
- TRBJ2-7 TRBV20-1 SARDLLATTSYEQY
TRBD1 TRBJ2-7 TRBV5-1 ASSSGGQGYEQY
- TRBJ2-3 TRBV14 ASSPRGNTDTQY
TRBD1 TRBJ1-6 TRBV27 ASSPLVRGGAYNSPLH
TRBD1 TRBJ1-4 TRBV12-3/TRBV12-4 ASRPGTGDEKLF
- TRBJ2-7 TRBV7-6 ASSQTGEQY
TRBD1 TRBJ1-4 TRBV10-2 ASRDRVGEKLI
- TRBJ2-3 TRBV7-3 ASSLQGWGDTQY
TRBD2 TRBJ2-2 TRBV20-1 SARRTGLAGALGTGELF
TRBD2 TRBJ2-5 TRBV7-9 ASSLSGGIQETQY
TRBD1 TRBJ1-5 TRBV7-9 ASSSRGDSSNQPQH
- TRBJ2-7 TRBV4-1 ASSQDMVMSYYEQY
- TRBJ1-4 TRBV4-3 ASSQNQGEVEKLF
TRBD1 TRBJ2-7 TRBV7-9 ASSYQPGQGSEQY
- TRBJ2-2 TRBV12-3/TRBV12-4 ASSLGRREIPTGELF
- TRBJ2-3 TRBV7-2 ASSFGGPPGDTQY
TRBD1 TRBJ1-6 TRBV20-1 SASQGGSSYNSPLH
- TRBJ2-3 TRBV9 ASSVERGTDTQY
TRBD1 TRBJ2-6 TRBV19 ARLWSGDRHTGANVLT
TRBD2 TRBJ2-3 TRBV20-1 SAVLPAGLPSTDTQY
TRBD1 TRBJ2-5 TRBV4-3 ASSHDGRTGKETQY
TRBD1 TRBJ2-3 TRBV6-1 ASSAYGTGISDTQY
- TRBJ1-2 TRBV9 ASSGSHRVVTYGYT
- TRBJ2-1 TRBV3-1 ASSQDHWRQF
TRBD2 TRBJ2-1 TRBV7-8 ASSPPLRLAAIHNEQF
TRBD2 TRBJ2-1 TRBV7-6 ASSGLAGGTRAYNEQF
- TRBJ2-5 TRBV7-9 ASSLFRVD
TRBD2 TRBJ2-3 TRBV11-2 ASSLALAGGLMRTDTQY
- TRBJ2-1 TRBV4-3 ASSRTQVGAEYDNEQF
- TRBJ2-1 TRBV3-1 ASSQVWSARDNEQF
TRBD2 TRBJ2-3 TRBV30 AWSVRGGRVITDTQY
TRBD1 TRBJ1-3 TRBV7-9 ASSLEGGTAGNTIY
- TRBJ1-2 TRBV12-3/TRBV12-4 ASSTPGTLGYT
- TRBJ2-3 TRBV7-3 ASSFQGGSDTQY
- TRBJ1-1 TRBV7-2 ASSLEWGTEAF
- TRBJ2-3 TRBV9 ASSVGELTDTQY
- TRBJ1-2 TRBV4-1 ASSQDPPGGDYGYT
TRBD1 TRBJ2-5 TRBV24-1 ATSEEPGQQETQY
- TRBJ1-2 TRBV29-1 SVEKIEGYT
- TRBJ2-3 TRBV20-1 TLLHESTDTQY
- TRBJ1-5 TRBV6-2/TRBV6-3 ASSGAFSNQPQH
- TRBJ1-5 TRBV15 ATSRDQNQPQH
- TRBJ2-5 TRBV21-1 ASSRVLAGRQGEETQY
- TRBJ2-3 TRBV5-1 ASSLLTALSTDTQY
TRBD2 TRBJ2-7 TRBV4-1 ASSLRPSGGYEQY
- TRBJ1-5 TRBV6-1 ASSEWRADQPQH
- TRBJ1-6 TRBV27 ASSLWGPGSPLH
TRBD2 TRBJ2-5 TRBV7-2 ASSSSGPGETQY